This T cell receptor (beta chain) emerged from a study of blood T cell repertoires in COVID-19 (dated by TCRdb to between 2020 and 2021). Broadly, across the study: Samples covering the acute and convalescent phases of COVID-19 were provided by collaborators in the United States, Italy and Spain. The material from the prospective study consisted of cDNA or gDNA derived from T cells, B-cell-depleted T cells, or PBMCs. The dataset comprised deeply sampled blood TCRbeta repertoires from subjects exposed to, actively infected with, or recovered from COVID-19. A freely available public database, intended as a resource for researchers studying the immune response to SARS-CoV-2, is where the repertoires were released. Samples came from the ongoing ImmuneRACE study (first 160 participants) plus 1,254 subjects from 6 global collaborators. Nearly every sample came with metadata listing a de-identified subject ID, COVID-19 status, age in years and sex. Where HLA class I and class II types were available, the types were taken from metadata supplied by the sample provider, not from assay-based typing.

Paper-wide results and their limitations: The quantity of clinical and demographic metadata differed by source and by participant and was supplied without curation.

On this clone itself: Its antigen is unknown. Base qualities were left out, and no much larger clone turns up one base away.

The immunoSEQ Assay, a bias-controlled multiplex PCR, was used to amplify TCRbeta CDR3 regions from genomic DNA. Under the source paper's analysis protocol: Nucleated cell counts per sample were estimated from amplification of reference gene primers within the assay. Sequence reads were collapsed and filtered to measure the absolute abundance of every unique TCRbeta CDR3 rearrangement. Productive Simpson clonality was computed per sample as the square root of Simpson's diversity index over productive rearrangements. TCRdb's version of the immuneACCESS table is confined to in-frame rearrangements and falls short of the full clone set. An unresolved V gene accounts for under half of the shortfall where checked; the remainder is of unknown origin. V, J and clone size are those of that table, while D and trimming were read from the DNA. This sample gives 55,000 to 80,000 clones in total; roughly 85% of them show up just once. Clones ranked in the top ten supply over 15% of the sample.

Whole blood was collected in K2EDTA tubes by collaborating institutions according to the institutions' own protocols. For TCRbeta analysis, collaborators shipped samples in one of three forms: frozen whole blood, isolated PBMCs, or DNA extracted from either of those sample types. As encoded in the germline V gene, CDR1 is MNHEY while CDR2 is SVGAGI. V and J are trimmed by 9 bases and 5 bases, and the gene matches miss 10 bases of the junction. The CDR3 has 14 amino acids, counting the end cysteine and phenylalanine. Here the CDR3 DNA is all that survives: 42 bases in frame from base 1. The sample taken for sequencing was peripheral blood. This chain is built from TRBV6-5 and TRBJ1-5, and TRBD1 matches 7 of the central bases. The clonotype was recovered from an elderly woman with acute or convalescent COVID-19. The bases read TGTGCCAGTTCGATCAGGACAGGACATCAGCCCCAGCATTTT. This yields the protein CASSIRTGHQPQHF.